Reported below is one T cell receptor beta chain. Antigen unknown. The length of the CDR3 is 14 residues. Germline CDR1 reads SNHLY; CDR2 reads FYNNEI. Following a re-call of the 5' RACE reads, TCRdb has one entry per CDR3 protein and lacks DNA. This table holds 200,000 to 300,000 distinct CDR3 sequences. The sample is drawn from a study of T cells expressing NK-cell markers. For the study at large: Sorted CD3+CD56+NKG2C+, CD3+CD56+NKG2C- and CD3+CD56-NKG2C+ T cells provided the TCR beta repertoires. Overall study findings and caveats: In 5 to 7 donors, dominant CD3+CD56+NKG2C+ clones formed roughly 1.0-7.5% of CD8+ cells.

The J gene is TRBJ1-1, the V gene TRBV2; without DNA, the TCRdb call of TRBD1 cannot be checked. The material sequenced was blood T cells: a sorted CD56 or NKG2C T cell subset, CD4+ or CD8+ T cells, or bulk PBMC T cells (not recorded which). The sequence derives from a woman aged 18 to 75 in good health. The CDR3 sequence is CASSDEGRNTEAFF.